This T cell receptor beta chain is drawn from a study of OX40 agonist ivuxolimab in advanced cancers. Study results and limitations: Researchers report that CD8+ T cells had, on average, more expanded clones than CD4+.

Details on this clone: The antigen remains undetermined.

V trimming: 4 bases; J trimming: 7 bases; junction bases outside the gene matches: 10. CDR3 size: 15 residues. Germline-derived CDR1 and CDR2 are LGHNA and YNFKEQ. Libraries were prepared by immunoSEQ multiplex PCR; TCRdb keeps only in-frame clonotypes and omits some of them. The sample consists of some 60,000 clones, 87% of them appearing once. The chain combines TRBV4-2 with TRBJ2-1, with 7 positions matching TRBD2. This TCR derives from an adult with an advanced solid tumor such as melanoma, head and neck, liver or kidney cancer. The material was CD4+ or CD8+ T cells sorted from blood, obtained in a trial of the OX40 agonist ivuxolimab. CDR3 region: CASSPAGTILNEQFF. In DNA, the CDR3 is TGTGCCAGCAGCCCTGCCGGGACTATCTTGAATGAGCAGTTCTTC.